This is a list of T cell receptor beta chains from one sample in a study of T-cell memory formation after mild COVID-19. TCRdb independently ran MiXCR on the 5' RACE reads; one entry per CDR3 protein. The repertoire holds about 340,000 distinct CDR3 sequences, with under 15% as singletons. The sample was PBMCs or a T cell subset sorted from them (not recorded which). The receptor set was obtained from a man aged 18 to 30 who had mild COVID-19 (a few samples of this study predate the infection). Cell type and time point are not known. CDR3s include the opening cysteine and the closing phenylalanine or tryptophan. A D gene is named only where the DNA matches it firmly. Expanded clones are given a class, and other clones once, few, many or no size at all.

TGTGCCAGCAGCTTAGAGCTGCGGGCTGTGGAGACCCAGTACTTC	CASSLELRAVETQYF	-	TRBV7-9	TRBJ2-5	few
TGCAGTGCTCCCTTAGTTAGACTCCACCAAGAGACCCAGTACTTC	CSAPLVRLHQETQYF	-	TRBV20-1	TRBJ2-5	few
TGCAGCGTTGAAGGGGACAGTCGTGCAGATACGCAGTATTTT	CSVEGDSRADTQYF	TRBD1	TRBV29-1	TRBJ2-3	few
TGTGCCAGCAGCTTGGGCCGGAGAGGAACCAATGAGCAGTTCTTC	CASSLGRRGTNEQFF	-	TRBV5-5	TRBJ2-1	few
TGCAGTGCTTCCGGGGGGCAGGGCGAGGGGAACTATGGCTACACCTTC	CSASGGQGEGNYGYTF	-	TRBV20-1	TRBJ1-2	-
TGTGCCAGCTCACGACAGGGTGGCTACACCTTC	CASSRQGGYTF	TRBD1	TRBV18	TRBJ1-2	-
TGTGCCAGCGGATACAACCGAGTGGGTAATTCACCCCTCCACTTT	CASGYNRVGNSPLHF	-	TRBV25-1	TRBJ1-6	few
TGTGCCATCAGTGAGCCGGGGGTTTGGGGCCAAGAGACCCAGTACTTC	CAISEPGVWGQETQYF	-	TRBV10-3	TRBJ2-5	-
TGTGCCAGCAGTTACTCGATGGTAGAGACCCAGTACTTC	CASSYSMVETQYF	-	TRBV6-2/TRBV6-3	TRBJ2-5	-
TGTGCCAGCAGCTTAATCACGGACAGGGGGTTCGGAATGAACACTGAAGCTTTCTTT	CASSLITDRGFGMNTEAFF	TRBD1	TRBV7-9	TRBJ1-1	few
TGTGCCAGCAGCTTAGTTACACACCAAGAGACCCAGTACTTC	CASSLVTHQETQYF	-	TRBV11-2	TRBJ2-5	-
TGTGCCAGCAGTAAAACAGGGGGCAAAGAACGGAATGAGCAGTTCTTC	CASSKTGGKERNEQFF	TRBD1	TRBV25-1	TRBJ2-1	-
TGCAGTGCTAGAGATCTGACTTCCGGACACTTGAACACCGGGGAGCTGTTTTTT	CSARDLTSGHLNTGELFF	-	TRBV20-1	TRBJ2-2	few
TGTGCCAGCGGCCCGGCGGAGACCCAGTACTTC	CASGPAETQYF	-	TRBV2	TRBJ2-5	-
TGTGCCAGTAGTTTAGGGGGAATATCCTACAATGAGCAGTTCTTC	CASSLGGISYNEQFF	-	TRBV19	TRBJ2-1	few
TGTGCCAGCAGCGTAGACGGAAGCTCCTACGAGCAGTACTTC	CASSVDGSSYEQYF	-	TRBV9	TRBJ2-7	-
TGTGCCAGCAGCCTACAGGGTGACAATTCACCCCTCCACTTT	CASSLQGDNSPLHF	-	TRBV7-9	TRBJ1-6	many
TGTGCCATTCAGGGTGTCGGCTACGAGCAGTACTTC	CAIQGVGYEQYF	-	TRBV6-6	TRBJ2-7	many
TGCAGTGCTAGACACCCAGGCAACTATGGCTACACCTTC	CSARHPGNYGYTF	-	TRBV20-1	TRBJ1-2	-
TGTGCCAGCAGCCAGGGGTGGGGGAGCACAGATACGCAGTATTTT	CASSQGWGSTDTQYF	-	TRBV9	TRBJ2-3	-
TGTGCCACCAGGACTTTCCAGGGCTCTGGAAACACCATATATTTT	CATRTFQGSGNTIYF	-	TRBV15	TRBJ1-3	-
TGTGCCAGTAAAGGACTCCAAGAGACCCAGTACTTC	CASKGLQETQYF	-	TRBV19	TRBJ2-5	once
TGTGCCAGCAGCCGACGTCAGGGTATTAATGAAAAACTGTTTTTT	CASSRRQGINEKLFF	-	TRBV3-1	TRBJ1-4	once
TGCGCCAGCCAGAGGGGAGTGCGGACAGATACGCAGTATTTT	CASQRGVRTDTQYF	-	TRBV5-1	TRBJ2-3	few
TGTGCCAGCGGCCCCGGGACAGCCTACACCTTC	CASGPGTAYTF	TRBD1	TRBV5-6	TRBJ1-2	-
TGTGCCACCAGTGACCATCCGGACAGGACCTCTGGAAACACCATATATTTT	CATSDHPDRTSGNTIYF	TRBD1	TRBV24-1	TRBJ1-3	-
TGTGCCAGCAGCCAAGAGCCAGGCCGGGTGATGAACACTGAAGCTTTCTTT	CASSQEPGRVMNTEAFF	-	TRBV3-1	TRBJ1-1	few
TGCAGTGCGATCCGCCCGGCCACAGACTACGAGCAGTACTTC	CSAIRPATDYEQYF	-	TRBV20-1	TRBJ2-7	many
TGTGCCAGCAGTTCAGGACTAGATACGCAGTATTTT	CASSSGLDTQYF	-	TRBV12-3/TRBV12-4	TRBJ2-3	few
TGTGCCAGCAGTGCCGGGACAGGGTCGTTGGAGACCCAGTACTTC	CASSAGTGSLETQYF	TRBD1	TRBV6-5	TRBJ2-5	few
TGCGCCAGCAGCCAGGGACCTCGGGGCACACCACCCCACGAGCAGTACTTC	CASSQGPRGTPPHEQYF	-	TRBV4-1	TRBJ2-7	few
TGTGCCAGCAGCGTAGGCGAGGCACCCTACAATGAGCAGTTCTTC	CASSVGEAPYNEQFF	-	TRBV9	TRBJ2-1	few
TGTGCCAGCAGCTTAGGGACTAGCTATCAAGAGACCCAGTACTTC	CASSLGTSYQETQYF	TRBD2	TRBV7-9	TRBJ2-5	-
TGTGCCACCGCCAAGGGAGTCGGAGACCGAGAGACCCAGTACTTC	CATAKGVGDRETQYF	-	TRBV6-2/TRBV6-3	TRBJ2-5	few
TGTGCCAGCAGTCAGCCGACCCGCGTTACGGAGACCCAGTACTTC	CASSQPTRVTETQYF	-	TRBV7-9	TRBJ2-5	few
TGCGCCAGCAGCCAAGGAAGCCAGCCCCAGCATTTT	CASSQGSQPQHF	-	TRBV4-1	TRBJ1-5	many
TGTGCCAGCAGCGTAGTGGGGGGGATGCAAGAGACCCAGTACTTC	CASSVVGGMQETQYF	TRBD2	TRBV9	TRBJ2-5	-
TGTGCCAGCAGCACCTTGGGACGCCGGACAGATACGCAGTATTTT	CASSTLGRRTDTQYF	-	TRBV9	TRBJ2-3	-
TGTGCCAGTAGTATGATTGGGGCGTATCTCGAGCAGTACTTC	CASSMIGAYLEQYF	-	TRBV19	TRBJ2-7	few
TGTGCCAGCAGCCGAGTCGGGGGGCCGTATAATTCACCCCTCCACTTT	CASSRVGGPYNSPLHF	-	TRBV12-3/TRBV12-4	TRBJ1-6	-
TGTGCCAGCTCAACCGACTATGGCTACACCTTC	CASSTDYGYTF	-	TRBV18	TRBJ1-2	few
TGCGCCAGCAGCCAAGAGTGGAGCAATCAGCCCCAGCATTTT	CASSQEWSNQPQHF	-	TRBV4-3	TRBJ1-5	-
TGTGCCAGCAGTGAGCCAGGGGAGGTTCCTAACTATGGCTACACCTTC	CASSEPGEVPNYGYTF	-	TRBV6-1	TRBJ1-2	-
TGTGCCAGCAGCCCCGGGACAGGGCGTTACAATGAGCAGTTCTTC	CASSPGTGRYNEQFF	TRBD1	TRBV3-1	TRBJ2-1	few
TGTGTCAGCAGCCCCAGCCTAGCGGGGCTCCAAGAGACCCAGTACTTC	CVSSPSLAGLQETQYF	TRBD2	TRBV3-1	TRBJ2-5	-
TGCGCCAGCCTGGGACAGGTGAACACTGAAGCTTTCTTT	CASLGQVNTEAFF	TRBD1	TRBV5-1	TRBJ1-1	-
TGCAGCGTTGTACTTGACAAGGGGGGCAATGAGCAGTTCTTC	CSVVLDKGGNEQFF	-	TRBV29-1	TRBJ2-1	-
TGCAGCGCCGGGGGACAGGGGGGTTTATACGAGCAGTACTTC	CSAGGQGGLYEQYF	TRBD1	TRBV29-1	TRBJ2-7	few
TGCGCCAGCAGCGGCGGGCCGGGACAGGCTAACTATGGCTACACCTTC	CASSGGPGQANYGYTF	TRBD1	TRBV5-1	TRBJ1-2	few
TGCGCCAGCAGCCAAGATCGGGGGGGCCGGACGGGATCACCCCTCCACTTT	CASSQDRGGRTGSPLHF	-	TRBV4-3	TRBJ1-6	few
TGTGCCAGCAGCGTAGAAACCGGGACTAGCGGGCAAGAGACCCAGTACTTC	CASSVETGTSGQETQYF	TRBD2	TRBV9	TRBJ2-5	-
TGCGCCAGCAGCCCCACAGGGCTTGGCACCGGGGAGCTGTTTTTT	CASSPTGLGTGELFF	-	TRBV5-1	TRBJ2-2	-
TGTGCCAGCAGGTACGGGGGGGGGCTATATTTT	CASRYGGGLYF	TRBD2	TRBV27	TRBJ2-3	few
TGTGCCAGCAGTACCTCGGACAGGGTGGTCGCTGAAGCTTTCTTT	CASSTSDRVVAEAFF	TRBD1	TRBV6-5	TRBJ1-1	few
TGTGCCAGCAGTATGGAACCACTCAGGAGCACTGAAGCTTTCTTT	CASSMEPLRSTEAFF	-	TRBV12-3/TRBV12-4	TRBJ1-1	many